Below are 11 T cell receptor beta chains sequenced from a single sample in a study of cytomegalovirus exposure and HLA in healthy donors. The PCR made use of 60 Vbeta and 13 Jbeta primers. Sequencing used immunoSEQ multiplex PCR; TCRdb keeps in-frame clones, though not all of them. The data hold approximately 210,000 clones, with 82% observed a single time. Sample: PBMCs. The receptors stem from a middle-aged man in good health and CMV-seropositive.

This rearrangement joins TRBV7-3 to TRBJ1-1; 7 bases map to TRBD1. Trimming removed 5 bases from V and 1 base from J; junction bases left unmatched: 4. The germline gives CDR1 SGHTA, CDR2 FQGTGA. The CDR3 totals 14 residues. The DNA of the CDR3 is TGTGCCAGCAGCAGACAGGGTGCGAACACTGAAGCTTTCTTT. Encoded protein: CASSRQGANTEAFF.

This clone was seen a handful of times. The genes are TRBV2 and TRBJ2-3; 11 nucleotides match TRBD2. With 3 bases clipped from V and 5 bases from J, the junction kept 7 bases outside the gene matches. Germline-derived CDR1 and CDR2 are SNHLY and FYNNEI. The CDR3 length is 16 residues. CDR3 DNA sequence: TGTGCCAGCAGTGAGGGACTAGCGGTCCTCGGAGATACGCAGTATTTT. Its translation is CASSEGLAVLGDTQYF.

This clone was observed a few times. The chain combines TRBV5-1 with TRBJ2-1; 13 bases are shared with TRBD2. This CDR3 region has 15 residues. The ends lost 3 bases at V and 8 bases at J; junction bases unmatched: 5. Germline loops: CDR1 SGHRS, CDR2 YFSETQ. The chain's CDR3 is CASSSGLAGIYEQFF. The CDR3 DNA reads as TGCGCCAGCAGCTCGGGACTAGCGGGAATCTATGAGCAGTTCTTC. Full variable domain (outside the CDR3, taken from reference TRBV5-1 and TRBJ2-1): KAGVTQTPRYLIKTRGQQVTLSCSPISGHRSVSWYQQTPGQGLQFLFEYFSETQRNKGNFPGRFSGRQFSNSRSEMNVSTLELGDSALYLCASSSGLAGIYEQFFGPGTRLTVL.

This rearrangement joins TRBV2 to TRBJ2-5; D remains ambiguous. Trimming shortened V by 5 bases and J by 0 bases, and 10 bases separated the two germline ends. In germline, CDR1 is SNHLY, CDR2 FYNNEI. The CDR3 is 14 residues long. CDR3 in DNA: TGTGCCAGCAGTCGCAACCAGAACCAAGAGACCCAGTACTTC. This encodes CASSRNQNQETQYF.

The chain joins TRBV4-2 to TRBJ2-2; D is ambiguous. The V gene lost 4 bases and the J gene lost 1 base, with 7 bases spanning the gap. Germline CDR1 LGHNA, CDR2 YNFKEQ. The CDR3 runs 14 residues. The CDR3 sequence is CASSLAKNTGELFF. The CDR3 region has the DNA TGTGCCAGCAGCCTAGCAAAGAACACCGGGGAGCTGTTTTTT.

The chain combines TRBV5-6 with TRBJ2-5; 11 bases line up with TRBD2. Unmatched junction bases numbered 9, after V lost 3 bases and J lost 5 bases. Looked up from germline, CDR1 is SGHDT and CDR2 is YYEEEE. CDR3 length: 16 amino acids. CDR3 DNA sequence: TGTGCCAGCAGCTCCTTAGCGGGAGGGGGAGGGGAGACCCAGTACTTC. Encoded protein: CASSSLAGGGGETQYF.

The V and J genes are TRBV6-1 and TRBJ2-1; D is unresolved. Germline V gives CDR1 MNHNS, CDR2 SASEGT. The CDR3 runs to 14 residues. The V end lost 5 bases, the J end lost 0 bases, and 8 bases lay between the germline ends. The CDR3 sequence: CASSYSSSYNEQFF. For the CDR3, the DNA is TGTGCCAGCAGTTATAGCAGCTCCTACAATGAGCAGTTCTTC.

The rearrangement uses TRBV19 and TRBJ1-2, with a tentative D call TRBD1 (6 bases). V shed 5 bases and J shed 4 bases, with 14 bases lying between them. Germline CDR1 LNHDA, CDR2 SQIVND (reference sequence). This CDR3 spans 14 amino acids. CDR3 DNA sequence: TGTGCCAGTAGTCAAACCGGGACAAGCTATGGCTACACCTTC. This codes for CASSQTGTSYGYTF.

This chain uses TRBV7-8 with TRBJ1-4; tentatively, D is TRBD1 (6 bases). The V end lost 2 bases, the J end lost 8 bases, and 12 bases lay between the germline ends. Germline CDR1 and CDR2: SGHVS and FQNEAQ. The CDR3 extends over 14 amino acids. DNA for the CDR3: TGTGCCAGCAGCTTAACACAGGGACGCGAAAAACTGTTTTTT. It yields the protein CASSLTQGREKLFF.

In its sample, this clone was seen once. This sequence joins TRBV7-9 and TRBJ2-5; 14 bases map to TRBD2. From germline, CDR1 is SEHNR and CDR2 FQNEAQ (reference sequence). The CDR3 loop spans 15 amino acids. Trimming removed 5 bases from V and 6 bases from J; junction bases left unmatched: 5. The chain's CDR3 is CASSTGLAGGQTQYF. The CDR3 nucleotides are TGTGCCAGCAGCACCGGACTAGCGGGAGGTCAGACCCAGTACTTC.

V and J are TRBV15 and TRBJ2-3; D uncertain. Germline V CDR1 and CDR2: LNHNV, YYDKDF (reference sequence). The ends were cut back, 3 bases at V and 0 bases at J, with 13 bases in the middle. This CDR3 has 16 residues. The DNA for the CDR3 is TGTGCCACCAGCAGTTTCCGTAGCTCAAGCACAGATACGCAGTATTTT. The encoded protein is CATSSFRSSSTDTQYF.